One sample yielded the 28 T cell receptor beta chains listed below, sequenced in a study of blood T cell repertoires in COVID-19. TCRdb's copy holds only in-frame clones and misses some; the assay was immunoSEQ multiplex PCR. Of about 150,000 clones listed, around 85% are singletons. Sequencing used PBMCs or T cells enriched from blood (not recorded which). These TCRs come from a woman in her thirties or forties who had recovered from COVID-19.

The rearrangement links TRBV4-1 to TRBJ1-3, with 8 bases matching TRBD1. The CDR3 sequence is 18 residues long. CDR1 and CDR2 from the germline V gene are MGHRA and YSYEKL. With V trimmed by 0 bases and J by 5 bases, 12 bases remained unmatched. CDR3 sequence reads: CASSQDVPGRGPRNTIYF. In DNA, the CDR3 is TGCGCCAGCAGCCAAGACGTTCCGGGCAGGGGGCCTAGAAACACCATATATTTT.

The chain uses TRBV7-9 and TRBJ2-7; 8 nucleotides line up with TRBD2. The germline CDR1 and CDR2 sequences are SEHNR and FQNEAQ (reference sequence). The V and J ends lost 6 bases and 0 bases, in that order; junction bases with no gene match: 7. The CDR3 spans 15 residues. CDR3 DNA: TGTGCCAGCAGTTCTCTAGCGGGTGGCTCCTACGAGCAGTACTTC. Protein: CASSSLAGGSYEQYF.

The chain joins TRBV6-5 to TRBJ1-2, with a possible D match to TRBD1 (6 bases). V was trimmed by 4 bases and J by 4 bases, leaving 13 bases between them. Germline V CDR1 and CDR2: MNHEY, SVGAGI. This CDR3 comprises 14 residues. The CDR3 here is CASSLGGFSYGYTF. In DNA form, the CDR3 reads TGTGCCAGCAGTTTAGGGGGATTTTCCTATGGCTACACCTTC.

The gene calls are TRBV29-1 and TRBJ2-5, with D perhaps matching TRBD2 (5 bases). The CDR3 is made up of 12 amino acids. V lost 4 bases and J lost 5, with 11 bases in between. Germline lookup yields CDR1 SQVTM and CDR2 ANQGSEA. The CDR3 DNA follows: TGCAGCGTTGTAAGAGGGAGCGAGACCCAGTACTTC. This gives the protein CSVVRGSETQYF.

V gene TRBV18 combines with J gene TRBJ1-5; a weak D match, TRBD1 (5 bases). The CDR3 has 15 amino acids. Germline assignment: CDR1 KGHSH and CDR2 LQKENI. Trimming took 3 bases from V and 11 from J, leaving 20 bases between them. DNA of the CDR3: TGTGCCAGCTCACCTCCTGGGGACGGGGGAAAAGCCCAGCATTTT. This encodes CASSPPGDGGKAQHF. The variable domain in full, completed from reference TRBV18 and TRBJ1-5, reads NAGVMQNPRHLVRRRGQEARLRCSPMKGHSHVYWYRQLPEEGLKFMVYLQKENIIDESGMPKERFSAEFPKEGPSILRIQQVVRGDSAAYFCASSPPGDGGKAQHFGDGTRLSIL.

The chain recombines TRBV29-1 with TRBJ2-3; TRBD2 agrees at 13 bases. Per the germline V gene, CDR1 is SQVTM and CDR2 is ANQGSEA. The CDR3 runs to 17 residues. Trimming cost V 2 bases and J 6 bases; bases outside gene matches: 11. The CDR3 sequence: CSVESGLAGAPPDTQYF. DNA of the CDR3: TGCAGCGTTGAAAGCGGACTAGCGGGAGCACCCCCTGATACGCAGTATTTT.

V is TRBV19 and J is TRBJ2-3, with 7 bases fitting TRBD2. Per germline, CDR1 LNHDA and CDR2 SQIVND (reference sequence). This CDR3 comprises 17 residues. V lost 4 bases to trimming and J lost 2 bases; unmatched junction nucleotides: 12. CDR3 coding DNA: TGTGCCAGTAGTACCCCTTTGAGGGGAGGGATCACAGATACGCAGTATTTT. It is translated as CASSTPLRGGITDTQYF. The full variable domain, its missing parts supplied by reference TRBV19 and TRBJ2-3, is DGGITQSPKYLFRKEGQNVTLSCEQNLNHDAMYWYRQDPGQGLRLIYYSQIVNDFQKGDIAEGYSVSREKKESFPLTVTSAQKNPTAFYLCASSTPLRGGITDTQYFGPGTRLTVL.

The genes are TRBV5-4 and TRBJ1-1, with D possibly being TRBD1 (6 bases). The germline V and J ends were trimmed by 2 bases and 7 bases, with 12 bases remaining between them. The CDR3 is 13 amino acids. Germline assignment: CDR1 SGHNT and CDR2 YYREEE (reference sequence). CDR3 loop: CASSLRTVSEAFF. The CDR3 DNA sequence: TGTGCCAGCAGCTTAAGGACAGTTAGTGAAGCTTTCTTT.

This chain uses TRBV29-1 with TRBJ1-4; TRBD1 matches at 8 bases. The germline V gene encodes CDR1 SQVTM and CDR2 ANQGSEA. CDR3 length: 16 residues. Losses at the gene ends were 6 bases for V and 10 bases for J; bases not matched to a gene: 19. For the CDR3, the DNA is TGCAGCGTCGCCGGACAGGGTGGAGGAAATGACGGAAAACTGTTTTTT. The encoded protein is CSVAGQGGGNDGKLFF.

The J gene is TRBJ1-1, the V gene TRBV5-1, with 7 positions matching TRBD1. The CDR3 consists of 14 residues. Germline-derived CDR1 and CDR2 are SGHRS and YFSETQ. J lost 0 bases, V lost 4 bases, and 3 bases had no gene match. The CDR3 here is CASSKGTVNTEAFF. In DNA, the CDR3 is TGCGCCAGCAGCAAAGGGACAGTGAACACTGAAGCTTTCTTT.

The chain uses TRBV10-3 and TRBJ1-2; TRBD1 aligns across 10 bases. The V segment lost 5 bases and the J segment 3 bases; nucleotides outside the gene matches: 9. CDR1 and CDR2 from the germline V gene are ENHRY and SYGVKD. CDR3 size: 16 residues. The CDR3 DNA follows: TGTGCCATCAGTCAAGGGGGGACAGGGGAGGACTATGGCTACACCTTC. It codes for CAISQGGTGEDYGYTF.

The chain couples TRBV7-8 to TRBJ1-4; 7 nucleotides agree with TRBD1. This CDR3 spans 15 amino acids. The V and J ends lost 2 bases and 4 bases, in that order; junction bases with no gene match: 4. Germline V gene lookup returns CDR1 SGHVS and CDR2 FQNEAQ. CDR3 loop: CASSLRSGGNEKLFF. The CDR3 region has the DNA TGTGCCAGCAGCTTACGATCAGGGGGTAATGAAAAACTGTTTTTT.

The chain combines TRBV11-2 with TRBJ1-3, with TRBD1 as a possible D gene (6 bases). V lost 1 base and J 4 bases, leaving 17 bases between the germline ends. The CDR3 loop spans 17 amino acids. CDR1 and CDR2 (germline): SGHAT, FQNNGV. DNA for the CDR3: TGTGCCAGCAGCTTAGGCGGGCGGGGGGGCTCCGGAAACACCATATATTTT. This codes for CASSLGGRGGSGNTIYF.

This clone was counted a few times. The rearrangement links TRBV19 to TRBJ1-1; D is unresolved. Trimming removed 7 bases at V and 1 base at J, with 13 bases between. Germline CDR1 is LNHDA and CDR2 is SQIVND (reference sequence). The CDR3 extends over 14 amino acids. The CDR3 sequence is CASNRPEGNTEAFF. In nucleotides, the CDR3 is TGTGCCAGTAACCGACCTGAGGGGAACACTGAAGCTTTCTTT.

CDR3 in amino acids: CASSYQGRGNEQFF. The CDR3 DNA is TGTGCCAGCAGTTACCAGGGCAGGGGCAATGAGCAGTTCTTC. J is TRBJ2-1 and V is TRBV6-5; a possible D gene is TRBD1 (6 bases). Looked up from germline, CDR1 is MNHEY and CDR2 is SVGAGI. The CDR3 length is 14 residues. Trimming cost V 2 bases and J 6 bases, with 11 bases left between them.

V is TRBV7-8 and J is TRBJ2-1, with 7 bases matching TRBD2. V was pared by 5 bases and J by 7 bases, with 8 bases of the junction left unmatched. The CDR3 loop spans 14 amino acids. Germline V gene lookup returns CDR1 SGHVS and CDR2 FQNEAQ. CDR3 nucleotide sequence: TGTGCCAGCAGCCCGTATCAGGGAGGGAATGAGCAGTTCTTC. Protein: CASSPYQGGNEQFF.

V is TRBV5-1 and J is TRBJ1-3, with D possibly TRBD1 on 6 matching bases. With 7 bases removed from V and 0 bases from J, the gap between germline ends came to 11 bases. From germline, CDR1 is SGHRS and CDR2 YFSETQ. The CDR3 consists of 14 residues. CDR3 sequence: CASRGGDSGNTIYF. The DNA for the CDR3 is TGCGCCAGCCGAGGGGGGGACTCTGGAAACACCATATATTTT.

A remark on this clone: At one boundary the junction diverges from the germline segment, which might be a read error. The chain links TRBV7-7 to TRBJ2-1; D uncertain. Looked up from germline, CDR1 is SSHAT and CDR2 is FNYEAQ (reference sequence). There are 15 residues in the CDR3. The CDR3 DNA follows: TGTGCTAGCAGCTTAGGAGTAGAGGCCTACAATGAGCAGTTCTTC. The encoded protein is CASSLGVEAYNEQFF.

This chain links TRBV9 with TRBJ1-2; TRBD1 might be the D (5 bases). The CDR3 is 14 amino acids. Germline CDR1 reads SGDLS; CDR2 reads YYNGEE. Trimming pared 1 base from V and 3 bases from J, leaving 10 bases between. The CDR3 DNA reads as TGTGCCAGCAGCGTAAGCTACAGGCACTATGGCTACACCTTC. It encodes CASSVSYRHYGYTF.

The genes are TRBV9 and TRBJ2-7; 7 nucleotides agree with TRBD2. This CDR3 contains 16 residues. Trimming removed 3 bases from V and 4 bases from J; junction bases left unmatched: 13. Germline V CDR1 and CDR2: SGDLS, YYNGEE. The CDR3 region has the DNA TGTGCCAGCAGCGCAGACCTAGCGGATGGCGTTTACGAGCAGTACTTC. Translating it yields CASSADLADGVYEQYF.

Only one count was recorded for this clone. This rearrangement joins TRBV27 to TRBJ2-3, with D perhaps matching TRBD2 (6 bases). This CDR3 region has 15 residues. Trimming took off 5 bases at V and 3 bases at J, with 15 bases between the two ends. CDR1 and CDR2 from the germline V gene are MNHEY and SMNVEV (reference sequence). The CDR3 protein is CASSPRLVRTDTQYF. In DNA form, the CDR3 reads TGTGCCAGCAGTCCTAGACTAGTCCGTACAGATACGCAGTATTTT.

The chain uses TRBV4-1 and TRBJ2-6, with a possible D match to TRBD1 (5 bases). Trimming pared 2 bases from V and 6 bases from J, leaving 8 bases between. The CDR3 is 14 residues long. Germline CDR1 and CDR2: MGHRA and YSYEKL. In DNA form, the CDR3 reads TGCGCCAGCAGCCAAATACAGGAGGCCAACGTCCTGACTTTC. Translated: CASSQIQEANVLTF.

The genes are TRBV7-3 and TRBJ2-3, with 11 bases that match TRBD2. CDR3 length equals 17 residues. Unmatched junction bases numbered 9, after V lost 3 bases and J lost 4 bases. Germline CDR1 and CDR2: SGHTA and FQGTGA. CDR3 bases: TGTGCCAGCAGCTTGGGAACTAGCGGGAGTGTCGCAGATACGCAGTATTTT. Translating gives CASSLGTSGSVADTQYF.

This chain connects TRBV5-1 to TRBJ1-2; a possible D gene is TRBD1 (5 bases). V lost 3 bases and J 5 bases, leaving 17 bases between the germline ends. This CDR3 is 15 amino acids long. Germline-derived CDR1 and CDR2 are SGHRS and YFSETQ. CDR3 in amino acids: CASSSSAGGGYGYTF. As DNA, the CDR3 is TGCGCCAGCAGCTCTTCCGCAGGTGGGGGGTATGGCTACACCTTC.

CDR3 amino acids: CASSYTGRNEQFF. CDR3 DNA: TGTGCCAGCAGTTATACAGGACGGAATGAGCAGTTCTTC. This chain connects TRBV12-3 or TRBV12-4 to TRBJ2-1, with a weak D call TRBD1 (5 bases). The V gene lost 4 bases and the J gene lost 7 bases, with 11 bases spanning the gap. The CDR3 has 13 residues.

The gene calls are TRBV11-3 and TRBJ2-1; 12 bases are shared with TRBD2. The CDR3 is made up of 20 amino acids. Germline V gives CDR1 SGHNT, CDR2 YENEEA. The V segment lost 4 bases and the J segment 0 bases; nucleotides outside the gene matches: 13. The CDR3 nucleotides read TGTGCCAGCAGCTGCCTTGAGACTAGCGGGAGCCCCAGCTCCTACAATGAGCAGTTCTTC. Encoded protein: CASSCLETSGSPSSYNEQFF.

This clone turned up a few times. The chain has TRBV9 and TRBJ2-7; D possibly corresponds to TRBD1 (6 bases). This CDR3 has 13 residues. V was cut by 0 bases and J by 5 bases, with 9 bases left in between. The germline CDR1 and CDR2 sequences are SGDLS and YYNGEE. The CDR3 sequence: CASSVGDINEQYF. The CDR3 nucleotides read TGTGCCAGCAGCGTAGGGGACATCAACGAGCAGTACTTC.

The rearrangement joins TRBV3-1 (or the pseudogene TRBV3-2) to TRBJ2-3; the match to TRBD1 covers 10 bases. CDR1 and CDR2 from the germline V gene are LGHDT and YNNKEL (reference sequence). J was trimmed by 6 bases and V by 4 bases; bases with no gene match: 7. This CDR3 contains 15 residues. The DNA for the CDR3 is TGTGCCAGCAGCCCTCGGACAGGGGGTAAGGATACGCAGTATTTT. Amino acid sequence: CASSPRTGGKDTQYF.